This entry lists 28 T cell receptor beta chains sequenced from one sample in a study of radiotherapy plus CTLA-4 blockade in lung cancer. The data were produced by immunoSEQ multiplex PCR, yet TCRdb's version contains in-frame clones alone and is incomplete. The sample contains 65,000 to 95,000 clones, around nine tenths of which appear only once. The specimen comprised peripheral blood, sampled from a patient treated with radiotherapy plus ipilimumab. These TCRs come from a human donor with non-small cell lung cancer who had stable disease on radiotherapy plus ipilimumab.

V usage is TRBV9 and J usage is TRBJ2-6; no definite D call. CDR3 length: 15 residues. Trimming took off 4 bases at V and 4 bases at J, with 12 bases between the two ends. From germline, CDR1 is SGDLS and CDR2 YYNGEE. The CDR3 sequence is CASSSRIGGANVLTF. The DNA of the CDR3 is TGTGCCAGCAGCTCTCGGATCGGCGGGGCCAACGTCCTGACTTTC.

The chain employs TRBV18 and TRBJ2-7; TRBD1 might be the D (5 bases). There are 14 residues in the CDR3. V dropped 4 bases and J dropped 0 bases, with 10 bases sitting between them. The V gene's germline CDR1 is KGHSH and CDR2 LQKENI. The CDR3 DNA reads as TGTGCCAGCTCACTCGCAGGGTACTCCTACGAGCAGTACTTC. Residues: CASSLAGYSYEQYF.

This clone came up once. The V call is TRBV18, the J call TRBJ2-2, with 7 nucleotides matching TRBD2. Germline V lookup: CDR1 KGHSH, CDR2 LQKENI. Trimming cost V 6 bases and J 5 bases; bases outside gene matches: 9. This CDR3 is 15 amino acids long. The CDR3 is CASSPSLARTGELFF. For the CDR3, the DNA is TGTGCCAGCTCTCCATCACTAGCGCGGACCGGGGAGCTGTTTTTT.

The rearrangement links TRBV4-2 to TRBJ2-2; 8 positions agree with TRBD2. Germline values: CDR1 LGHNA, CDR2 YNFKEQ. The V gene end was trimmed by 1 base and the J gene end by 1 base; junction bases not matched to a gene: 2. The CDR3 covers 16 residues. Written as DNA, the CDR3 is TGTGCCAGCAGCCAAGGGCTAGCGGGGAACACCGGGGAGCTGTTTTTT. This gives the protein CASSQGLAGNTGELFF.

The chain is built from TRBV28 and TRBJ1-5, with 7 positions matching TRBD1. CDR3 length: 17 residues. The V segment lost 8 bases and the J segment 7 bases; nucleotides outside the gene matches: 20. Per germline, CDR1 MDHEN and CDR2 SYDVKM. Here the CDR3 reads CASHPHGSDRARQPQHF. In DNA, the CDR3 is TGTGCCAGCCACCCCCACGGGTCCGACAGGGCGCGACAGCCCCAGCATTTT.

Here the CDR3 DNA reads TGTGCCAGCAGCGAACGGACTAGCGGGAGGACCGGGGAGCTGTTTTTT. Translation: CASSERTSGRTGELFF. The genes are TRBV7-2 and TRBJ2-2; TRBD2 matches at 14 bases. Germline assignment: CDR1 SGHTA and CDR2 FQGNSA. The CDR3 loop spans 16 amino acids. Losses at the gene ends were 5 bases for V and 5 bases for J; bases not matched to a gene: 4.

The chain is built from TRBV6-5 and TRBJ1-6; D remains unclear. Germline V gives CDR1 MNHEY, CDR2 SVGAGI. V lost 5 bases and J 5 bases, leaving 13 bases between the germline ends. This CDR3 region has 15 residues. Written as DNA, the CDR3 is TGTGCCAGCAGTCCAGGACGGAAGAATAATTCACCCCTCCACTTT. Amino acids: CASSPGRKNNSPLHF.

This chain uses TRBV5-1 with TRBJ2-3; D gene ambiguous. V was pared by 5 bases and J by 0 bases, with 10 bases between. This CDR3 region has 14 residues. Germline CDR1 SGHRS, CDR2 YFSETQ. In DNA, the CDR3 is TGCGCCAGCAGAGGCGCTACTAGCACAGATACGCAGTATTTT. It yields the protein CASRGATSTDTQYF.

The chain joins TRBV4-2 to TRBJ2-1, with 14 bases identical to TRBD2. Germline V gives CDR1 LGHNA, CDR2 YNFKEQ. The ends lost 3 bases at V and 7 bases at J; junction bases unmatched: 5. The CDR3 extends over 16 amino acids. CDR3 nucleotides: TGTGCCAGCAGCCAGGCGACTAGCGGGAGGGGGAATGAGCAGTTCTTC. This sequence encodes CASSQATSGRGNEQFF.

The chain has TRBV27 and TRBJ2-1, with TRBD2 matching over 9 bases. Germline-derived CDR1 and CDR2 are MNHEY and SMNVEV (reference sequence). The length of the CDR3 is 15 residues. V was pared by 6 bases and J by 6 bases, with 9 bases of the junction left unmatched. In nucleotides, the CDR3 is TGTGCCAGCAGCCTCACTAGCGGGTTGGCCAATGAGCAGTTCTTC. It specifies CASSLTSGLANEQFF.

V and J are TRBV7-6 and TRBJ1-5, with D tentatively TRBD1 (6 bases). With 2 bases removed from V and 0 bases from J, the gap between germline ends came to 11 bases. CDR1 and CDR2 (germline): SGHVS, FNYEAQ. CDR3 length: 16 residues. CDR3 coding DNA: TGTGCCAGCAGCTTAAATTCGGACAGTAGCAATCAGCCCCAGCATTTT. Translating it yields CASSLNSDSSNQPQHF.

This chain uses TRBV25-1 with TRBJ1-6; possibly TRBD1 for D (5 bases). The V and J ends lost 4 bases and 9 bases respectively, with 10 bases between them. This CDR3 is built from 13 residues. Germline V gene lookup returns CDR1 MGHDK and CDR2 SYGVNS. The CDR3 coding sequence is TGTGCCAGCAGTGGGGGGGGTATTTCACCCCTCCACTTT. Amino acid sequence: CASSGGGISPLHF. Looking up the rest from reference TRBV25-1 and TRBJ1-6 gives the full variable domain: EADIYQTPRYLVIGTGKKITLECSQTMGHDKMYWYQQDPGMELHLIHYSYGVNSTEKGDLSSESTVSRIRTEHFPLTLESARPSHTSQYLCASSGGGISPLHFGNGTRLTVT.

This clone was counted once. The CDR3 reads CASSQDNQLSRETQYF. CDR3 sequence (DNA): TGCGCCAGCAGCCAAGATAATCAGCTGTCCCGGGAGACCCAGTACTTC. The J gene is TRBJ2-5, the V gene TRBV4-1; D unresolved. V was pared by 0 bases and J by 5 bases, with 16 bases between. The CDR3 covers 16 residues. CDR1 and CDR2 from the germline V gene are MGHRA and YSYEKL.

This clone is a singleton in its sample. J is TRBJ2-7 and V is TRBV11-2; D unresolved. The CDR3 is made up of 17 amino acids. CDR1 is SGHAT and CDR2 is FQNNGV in the germline V gene. Trimming stripped 5 bases from V and 3 bases from J, with 23 bases between. CDR3 sequence reads: CASSPERPSLPHYEQYF. CDR3 nucleotide sequence: TGTGCCAGCAGCCCCGAACGGCCGTCTCTCCCCCACTACGAGCAGTACTTC.

V usage is TRBV2 and J usage is TRBJ2-7; 7 bases fit TRBD2. After removal of 3 bases from V and 0 bases from J, the junction contained 8 bases not matched to a gene. CDR1 and CDR2 (germline): SNHLY, FYNNEI. The CDR3 has 16 amino acids. DNA for the CDR3: TGTGCCAGCAGTGACCTCCAGACTAGCCTCTCCTACGAGCAGTACTTC. Protein sequence: CASSDLQTSLSYEQYF.

V gene TRBV27 combines with J gene TRBJ1-1; D remains unclear. Trimming shortened V by 8 bases and J by 0 bases, and 13 bases separated the two germline ends. Germline CDR1 and CDR2: MNHEY and SMNVEV (reference sequence). The CDR3 length is 14 residues. CDR3 nucleotide sequence: TGTGCCAGCCGGGAGAGTAGAATGAACACTGAAGCTTTCTTT. Translated, it gives CASRESRMNTEAFF.

This clone has just a few counts. The genes are TRBV21-1 and TRBJ1-6. TRBV21-1 is noted as a pseudogene. The CDR3 is 16 residues long. CDR3 amino acids: CASRKDGLRSATPLHF. As DNA, the CDR3 is TGTGCCAGCAGGAAAGATGGACTTAGGTCCGCAACACCCCTCCACTTT.

The V and J genes are TRBV27 and TRBJ1-2, with a weak D call TRBD1 (5 bases). Germline CDR1 reads MNHEY; CDR2 reads SMNVEV (reference sequence). This CDR3 comprises 15 residues. V lost 5 bases to trimming and J lost 5 bases, with 18 bases between them. CDR3 loop: CASSAGPNRIYGYTF. The CDR3 DNA is TGTGCCAGCAGTGCGGGACCCAACCGAATATATGGCTACACCTTC.

The V gene is TRBV9, the J gene TRBJ1-1, with D maybe TRBD1 (5 bases). CDR3 length: 14 residues. Per germline, CDR1 SGDLS and CDR2 YYNGEE. The V and J ends lost 4 bases and 0 bases respectively, with 10 bases between them. The CDR3: CASSPRGVNTEAFF. The CDR3 DNA follows: TGTGCCAGCAGCCCTCGGGGGGTGAACACTGAAGCTTTCTTT.

This rearrangement joins TRBV19 to TRBJ1-4; D ambiguous. Germline CDR1 LNHDA, CDR2 SQIVND (reference sequence). This CDR3 has 13 residues. V lost 5 bases and J 8 bases, leaving 12 bases between the germline ends. CDR3 in DNA: TGTGCCAGTAGTCCTCGACTGAGGGAAAAACTGTTTTTT. This encodes CASSPRLREKLFF.

The chain uses TRBV6-1 and TRBJ2-7; 11 bases agree with TRBD1. The trim removed 6 bases at V and 1 base at J, leaving 5 bases unmatched. Germline V gene lookup returns CDR1 MNHNS and CDR2 SASEGT. The CDR3 has 15 residues. The CDR3: CASSRGQGASYEQYF. CDR3 in DNA: TGTGCCAGCAGCCGCGGACAGGGGGCGTCCTACGAGCAGTACTTC.

The J gene is TRBJ1-6, the V gene TRBV30; 8 nucleotides match TRBD1. The CDR3 runs 13 residues. Unmatched junction bases numbered 4, after V lost 5 bases and J lost 7 bases. Germline V gene data show CDR1 as GTSNPN and CDR2 as SVGIG (reference sequence). The DNA of the CDR3 is TGTGCCTGGGGACAGGGTACCAATTCACCCCTCCACTTT. Residues: CAWGQGTNSPLHF.

This clone is a singleton in its sample. J is TRBJ1-4 and V is TRBV6-1; D unclear. The CDR3 has 13 residues. CDR1 and CDR2 (germline): MNHNS, SASEGT. V lost 3 bases and J lost 14, with 16 bases in between. CDR3 sequence (DNA): TGTGCCAGCAGTGACGCCTTCGCCCTGTTGCTGTTTTTT. Amino acid sequence: CASSDAFALLLFF.

CDR3 DNA: TGTGCCAGTAGTGCCGGGACCACAGATACGCAGTATTTT. Translation: CASSAGTTDTQYF. The V gene is TRBV19, the J gene TRBJ2-3, with D perhaps assigned TRBD1 or TRBD2 (5 bases each). V lost 5 bases and J lost 2, with 8 bases in between. The germline gives CDR1 LNHDA, CDR2 SQIVND (reference sequence). This CDR3 has 13 amino acids.

The gene calls are TRBV11-2 and TRBJ2-1; D call uncertain. CDR3 length equals 14 residues. Germline V CDR1 and CDR2: SGHAT, FQNNGV. V dropped 1 base and J dropped 8 bases, with 12 bases sitting between them. The chain's CDR3 is CASSLAPGRDEQFF. As DNA, the CDR3 is TGTGCCAGCAGCTTAGCCCCAGGTCGCGATGAGCAGTTCTTC.

A remark on this clone: Sequence at one end of the junction differs from germline and may be a read error. The chain carries TRBV27 and TRBJ2-3, with 10 bases aligning to TRBD2. CDR1 MNHEY and CDR2 SMNVEV come from the germline V gene (reference sequence). The CDR3 consists of 17 residues. This CDR3 is CASSSTRLAGVTDMQYF. The CDR3 bases are TGTGCCAGCAGTTCTACGAGGCTAGCGGGAGTCACAGATATGCAGTATTTT.

This clone appeared a few times. The CDR3 DNA sequence: TGTGCCAGACCGGCGGGCCGGAGGCGTCGCACAGATACGCAGTATTTT. Translated, it gives CARPAGRRRRTDTQYF. The rearrangement links TRBV21-1 to TRBJ2-3; no DNA check was done on the table's D call, TRBD2. TRBV21-1 is deemed a pseudogene. CDR3 size: 16 residues.

This chain joins TRBV15 and TRBJ2-4; D is unresolved. The V and J ends lost 0 bases and 0 bases respectively, with 15 bases between them. Germline values: CDR1 LNHNV, CDR2 YYDKDF (reference sequence). CDR3 length: 18 residues. The CDR3 region is CATSRDAPTRLAKNIQYF. The CDR3 coding sequence is TGTGCCACCAGCAGAGATGCCCCGACCCGCCTAGCCAAAAACATTCAGTACTTC.